The next 26 T cell receptor beta chains were all read from a single sample in a study of cytomegalovirus exposure and HLA in healthy donors. Primers for the PCR totalled 60 Vbeta and 13 Jbeta. Assay used: immunoSEQ multiplex PCR; TCRdb lists only in-frame clones, some missing. The table lists more than 110,000 clones, 70% of them singletons. The source material was PBMCs. These receptors were collected from a woman aged 25 to 39 in good health and CMV-seronegative.

The CDR3 here is CASSLALAGGTYEQYF. CDR3 in DNA: TGTGCCAGCAGCTTAGCGCTAGCGGGAGGAACCTACGAGCAGTACTTC. The V and J genes are TRBV7-9 and TRBJ2-7, with TRBD2 identical over 11 bases. With 0 bases clipped from V and 2 bases from J, the junction kept 3 bases outside the gene matches. Germline-derived CDR1 and CDR2 are SEHNR and FQNEAQ (reference sequence). There are 16 residues in the CDR3.

This clone was picked up one time. The rearrangement uses TRBV11-1 and TRBJ1-1; D is perhaps TRBD1 (5 bases). The germline V gene has CDR1 SGHAT and CDR2 FQDESV (reference sequence). V dropped 3 bases and J dropped 8 bases, with 10 bases sitting between them. There are 12 residues in the CDR3. As DNA, the CDR3 is TGTGCCAGCAGCTTTGACAGAGGCGAAGCTTTCTTT. Protein: CASSFDRGEAFF.

The J gene is TRBJ2-5, the V gene TRBV18, with D possibly TRBD2 on 5 matching bases. The germline V gene encodes CDR1 KGHSH and CDR2 LQKENI. V was cut by 1 base and J by 5 bases, with 8 bases left in between. This CDR3 contains 13 residues. CDR3 protein: CASSPLGVETQYF. CDR3 DNA: TGTGCCAGCTCACCACTCGGGGTGGAGACCCAGTACTTC. The variable domain in full, with the rest retrieved from reference TRBV18 and TRBJ2-5, is NAGVMQNPRHLVRRRGQEARLRCSPMKGHSHVYWYRQLPEEGLKFMVYLQKENIIDESGMPKERFSAEFPKEGPSILRIQQVVRGDSAAYFCASSPLGVETQYFGPGTRLLVL.

This clone was counted once. This chain uses TRBV19 with TRBJ1-6; a possible D gene is TRBD1 (5 bases). The V gene's germline CDR1 is LNHDA and CDR2 SQIVND (reference sequence). V dropped 1 base and J dropped 4 bases, with 17 bases sitting between them. The CDR3 is 18 residues long. This CDR3 is CASSIVVGDSSYNSPLHF. The CDR3 DNA is TGTGCCAGTAGTATAGTAGTAGGGGACTCTTCGTATAATTCACCCCTCCACTTT.

This clone showed up just once. The V and J genes are TRBV6-6 and TRBJ2-3; weak D call: TRBD1 (6 bases). Germline V gene sequence: CDR1 MNHNY, CDR2 SVGAGI (reference sequence). V dropped 6 bases and J dropped 6 bases, with 22 bases sitting between them. The CDR3 spans 16 residues. The CDR3 bases are TGTGCCAGCAGCCCCTCCTGGGACATTTCAGGGGATACGCAGTATTTT. Translating it yields CASSPSWDISGDTQYF.

The chain has TRBV30 and TRBJ1-5, with D maybe TRBD1 (6 bases). Looked up from germline, CDR1 is GTSNPN and CDR2 is SVGIG (reference sequence). CDR3 length: 15 residues. Trimming stripped 0 bases from V and 5 bases from J, with 14 bases between. CDR3 amino acids: CAWSVLGQGHQPQHF. In DNA form, the CDR3 reads TGTGCCTGGAGTGTACTGGGGCAGGGGCATCAGCCCCAGCATTTT.

The sample holds one count of this clone. This rearrangement joins TRBV5-1 to TRBJ1-1; perhaps TRBD1 as D (6 bases). V lost 5 bases and J 1 base, leaving 15 bases between the germline ends. The CDR3 loop spans 15 amino acids. Germline V gene sequence: CDR1 SGHRS, CDR2 YFSETQ. CDR3 protein: CASSLPPGQNTEAFF. In DNA, the CDR3 is TGCGCCAGCAGTCTCCCCCCGGGACAGAACACTGAAGCTTTCTTT. The entire variable domain, with the rest obtained from reference TRBV5-1 and TRBJ1-1, is as follows: KAGVTQTPRYLIKTRGQQVTLSCSPISGHRSVSWYQQTPGQGLQFLFEYFSETQRNKGNFPGRFSGRQFSNSRSEMNVSTLELGDSALYLCASSLPPGQNTEAFFGQGTRLTVV.

The chain employs TRBV10-1 and TRBJ2-7, with 9 bases that match TRBD1. Per the germline V gene, CDR1 is WNHNN and CDR2 is SYGVQD (reference sequence). V was clipped by 2 bases and J by 6 bases; unmatched bases: 5. CDR3 length: 14 residues. CDR3 region: CASSEGQGTGEQYF. The CDR3 DNA sequence: TGCGCCAGCAGTGAGGGACAGGGGACGGGCGAGCAGTACTTC.

The chain carries TRBV5-1 and TRBJ2-5; D remains ambiguous. Per germline, CDR1 SGHRS and CDR2 YFSETQ. Trimming removed 0 bases from V and 5 bases from J, with 11 bases in between. This CDR3 region has 14 residues. The CDR3, as DNA: TGCGCCAGCAGCTTGGCGCGGCTGGAGGAGACCCAGTACTTC. This encodes CASSLARLEETQYF.

This chain uses TRBV27 with TRBJ2-3; 10 bases are a match to TRBD2. Losses at the gene ends were 6 bases for V and 7 bases for J; bases not matched to a gene: 10. This CDR3 comprises 15 residues. Germline V gene lookup returns CDR1 MNHEY and CDR2 SMNVEV (reference sequence). The CDR3 DNA sequence: TGTGCCAGCAGGACCGGGACTAGCGCACAATATACGCAGTATTTT. Residues: CASRTGTSAQYTQYF.

CDR3 bases: TGTGCCAGCAGACAGGGGGCGAACGCCTACGAGCAGTACGTC. Its protein product is CASRQGANAYEQYV. The chain recombines TRBV27 with TRBJ2-7; 9 nucleotides align to TRBD1. V was pared by 6 bases and J by 2 bases, with 5 bases of the junction left unmatched. There are 14 residues in the CDR3. Germline-derived CDR1 and CDR2 are MNHEY and SMNVEV (reference sequence).

The chain has TRBV30 and TRBJ2-1, with TRBD2 identical over 10 bases. CDR1 and CDR2 from the germline V gene are GTSNPN and SVGIG (reference sequence). With V trimmed by 1 base and J by 7 bases, 10 bases remained unmatched. CDR3 length equals 16 residues. The CDR3 DNA reads as TGTGCCTGGAGTGGCAGGGGACTAGCGTTATCAAATGAGCAGTTCTTC. Translated, it gives CAWSGRGLALSNEQFF.

The chain joins TRBV10-2 to TRBJ2-1; D ambiguous. Germline values: CDR1 WSHSY, CDR2 SAAADI. The CDR3 spans 16 residues. Deletions cut 2 bases from V and 6 bases from J, with 17 bases between. The CDR3 nucleotides are TGCGCCAGCAGTGAGCCCCCCACCCTGTCAGTCAATGAGCAGTTCTTC. Protein product: CASSEPPTLSVNEQFF.

This chain uses TRBV6-5 with TRBJ1-2; 9 bases fit TRBD1. V lost 6 bases and J lost 5; bases outside the gene matches: 4. The V gene's germline CDR1 is MNHEY and CDR2 SVGAGI. This CDR3 spans 13 amino acids. Written as DNA, the CDR3 is TGTGCCAGCAGGGGACAGGGAGTTTATGGCTACACCTTC. Amino acid sequence: CASRGQGVYGYTF.

V gene TRBV5-1 combines with J gene TRBJ2-7; 9 nucleotides align to TRBD1. The junction had 4 bases not matched to a gene; V was cut back by 3 bases and J by 3 bases. This CDR3 is 14 amino acids long. Germline V gene data show CDR1 as SGHRS and CDR2 as YFSETQ. CDR3 bases: TGCGCCAGCAGCTGGACAGGGGACATCTACGAGCAGTACTTC. Its protein is CASSWTGDIYEQYF.

This chain links TRBV18 with TRBJ2-5; the match to TRBD1 covers 8 bases. Matching the DNA end better, TRBJ2-7 makes the J call doubtful. The V gene's germline CDR1 is KGHSH and CDR2 LQKENI. This CDR3 has 14 residues. The chain's CDR3 is CASSPPGQVGEQYF. Written as DNA, the CDR3 is TGTGCCAGCTCACCACCGGGACAGGTTGGCGAGCAGTACTTC.

V is TRBV27 and J is TRBJ1-3; D remains ambiguous. CDR3 length equals 14 residues. The V and J ends lost 7 bases and 4 bases respectively, with 14 bases between them. Germline CDR1 reads MNHEY; CDR2 reads SMNVEV (reference sequence). As DNA, the CDR3 is TGTGCCAGCAAAGAGGCAGCAGCCGGAAACACCATATATTTT. Its protein product is CASKEAAAGNTIYF.

This chain links TRBV6-5 with TRBJ1-4; a possible D gene is TRBD1 (6 bases). Germline-derived CDR1 and CDR2 are MNHEY and SVGAGI. V was clipped by 5 bases and J by 12 bases, with 16 bases between them. This CDR3 spans 13 amino acids. The CDR3 loop is CASSPVLGQQLFF. Written as DNA, the CDR3 is TGTGCCAGCAGTCCCGTGCTCGGACAGCAACTGTTTTTT.

The chain uses TRBV30 and TRBJ2-3, with 13 bases lining up with TRBD2. The CDR3 is made up of 15 amino acids. Trimming took 3 bases from V and 1 from J; bases not matched to a gene: 1. Per germline, CDR1 GTSNPN and CDR2 SVGIG (reference sequence). The CDR3 coding sequence is TGTGCCTGGAGCGGACTAGCGGGGGGCACAGATACGCAGTATTTT. The encoded protein is CAWSGLAGGTDTQYF.

This chain uses TRBV5-6 with TRBJ2-1; D is uncertain. Germline CDR1 reads SGHDT; CDR2 reads YYEEEE. Trimming shortened V by 4 bases and J by 4 bases, and 9 bases separated the two germline ends. The CDR3 contains 13 residues. The CDR3 nucleotides are TGTGCCAGCAGCCCCACAGTTTACAATGAGCAGTTCTTC. Translated, it gives CASSPTVYNEQFF. Full variable domain (missing parts from reference TRBV5-6 and TRBJ2-1): DAGVTQSPTHLIKTRGQQVTLRCSPKSGHDTVSWYQQALGQGPQFIFQYYEEEERQRGNFPDRFSGHQFPNYSSELNVNALLLGDSALYLCASSPTVYNEQFFGPGTRLTVL.

This chain uses TRBV6-4 with TRBJ2-1, with 10 bases fitting TRBD2. V dropped 6 bases and J dropped 5; count of bases not matched to a gene: 7. CDR1 and CDR2 from the germline V gene are MRHNA and SNTAGT. The CDR3 sequence is 15 residues long. The DNA for the CDR3 is TGTGCCAGCAGCCAACTAGCGGGGAGTGACAATGAGCAGTTCTTC. Protein: CASSQLAGSDNEQFF.

The chain combines TRBV5-1 with TRBJ1-1, with TRBD1 as a possible D gene (6 bases). The CDR3 covers 16 residues. CDR1 and CDR2 (germline): SGHRS, YFSETQ. Trimming took off 1 base at V and 6 bases at J, with 19 bases between the two ends. The CDR3 is CASSLQGQGSGAEAFF. The CDR3 DNA reads TGCGCCAGCAGCTTGCAGGGGCAGGGGTCCGGGGCTGAAGCTTTCTTT.

The genes are TRBV5-4 and TRBJ1-2; D is possibly TRBD1 (6 bases). This CDR3 is built from 15 residues. Trimming pared 2 bases from V and 7 bases from J, leaving 18 bases between. The germline CDR1 and CDR2 sequences are SGHNT and YYREEE (reference sequence). In DNA, the CDR3 is TGTGCCAGCAGCTTACAGACCACAGGGATGGGTGGCTACACCTTC. Protein: CASSLQTTGMGGYTF.

The chain is built from TRBV12-2 and TRBJ2-3; whether TRBD2, the table's D call, matches the DNA was not checked. TRBV12-2 is a pseudogene locus. This CDR3 contains 15 residues. DNA for the CDR3: TGTGCAAGTCGCCCCCCCCTGGCGACTACAGATACGCAGTATTTT. It codes for CASRPPLATTDTQYF.

The chain has TRBV10-3 and TRBJ2-7; D may be TRBD2 (7 bases). Germline values: CDR1 ENHRY, CDR2 SYGVKD. The CDR3 extends over 14 amino acids. CDR3 DNA: TGTGCCATCAGTGAGCGAGGGGGGGATGGGGTTCAGCACGTC. This gives the protein CAISERGGDGVQHV.

The chain carries TRBV2 and TRBJ1-2; the match to TRBD1 covers 8 bases. V lost 6 bases and J lost 0; bases outside the gene matches: 6. The germline V gene has CDR1 SNHLY and CDR2 FYNNEI. The CDR3 runs 15 residues. The CDR3 sequence is CASSLTGGANYGYTF. Written as DNA, the CDR3 is TGTGCCAGCAGCCTTACAGGGGGTGCTAACTATGGCTACACCTTC.